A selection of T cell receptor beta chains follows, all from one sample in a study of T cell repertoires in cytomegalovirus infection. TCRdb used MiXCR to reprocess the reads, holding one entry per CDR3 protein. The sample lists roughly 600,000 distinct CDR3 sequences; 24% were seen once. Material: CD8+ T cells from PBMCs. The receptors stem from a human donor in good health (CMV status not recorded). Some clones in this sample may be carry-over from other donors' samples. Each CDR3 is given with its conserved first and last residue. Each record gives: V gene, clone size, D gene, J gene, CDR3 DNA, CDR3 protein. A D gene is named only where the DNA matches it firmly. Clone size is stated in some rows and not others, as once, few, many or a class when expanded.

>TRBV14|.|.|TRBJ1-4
TGTGCCAGCAGCCGCCTCGAGGAAGGGGTGACAACTAATGAAAAACTGTTTTTT
CASSRLEEGVTTNEKLFF
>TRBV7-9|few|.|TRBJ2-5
TGTGCCAGCAGCTTAGTAACAGGGAACCAAGAGACCCAGTACTTC
CASSLVTGNQETQYF
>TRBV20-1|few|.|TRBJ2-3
TGCAGTGCTAGGAGTTACACACACGGCACAGATACGCAGTATTTT
CSARSYTHGTDTQYF
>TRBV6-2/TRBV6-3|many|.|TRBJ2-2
TGTGCCAGCGGACCCCCGGGCCCGCCCCCGGGGCTGTTTTTT
CASGPPGPPPGLFF
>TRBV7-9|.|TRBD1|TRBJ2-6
TGTGCCAGCAGCTCCCCCCCGGGACAGTGGCTGTTTAGCTCTGGGGCCAACGTCCTGACTTTC
CASSSPPGQWLFSSGANVLTF
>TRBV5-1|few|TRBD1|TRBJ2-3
TGCGCCAGCAGCTTGGTGACAGGGGACACAGATACGCAGTATTTT
CASSLVTGDTDTQYF
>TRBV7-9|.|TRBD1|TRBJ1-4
TGTGCCAGCAGCTCGACAGGGAGGGATGAAAAACTGTTTTTT
CASSSTGRDEKLFF
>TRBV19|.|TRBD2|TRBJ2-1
TGTGCCAGTAGTGAGGGGCTAGCGGGGGCCCGCAATGAGCAGTTCTTC
CASSEGLAGARNEQFF
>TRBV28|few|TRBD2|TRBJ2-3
TGTGCCAGCAGTCCCCTAGCGGGGGCGGGCACAGATACGCAGTATTTT
CASSPLAGAGTDTQYF
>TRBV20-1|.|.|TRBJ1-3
TGCAGTGCTAGAGATCAGTCGACAGTTGGAAACACCATATATTTT
CSARDQSTVGNTIYF
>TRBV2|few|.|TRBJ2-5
TGTGCCAGCAGTGAGGGGGATTGGGGACGGTTGGCGGAAGAGACCCAGTACTTC
CASSEGDWGRLAEETQYF
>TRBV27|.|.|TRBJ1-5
TGTGCCAGCAGTTTATCCCAGACAGTTAGCAATCAGCCCCAGCATTTT
CASSLSQTVSNQPQHF
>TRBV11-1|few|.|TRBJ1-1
TGTGCCAGCAGCCAATCGGGACACCCGAACACTGAAGCTTTCTTT
CASSQSGHPNTEAFF
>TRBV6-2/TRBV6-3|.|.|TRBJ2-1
TGTGCCAGCAGCCTAACCGGGACTTATGAGCAGTTCTTC
CASSLTGTYEQFF
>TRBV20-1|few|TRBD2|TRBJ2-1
TGCAGTGCTAACCGACTAGCGGGGGCCTACTCCTACAATGAGCAGTTCTTC
CSANRLAGAYSYNEQFF
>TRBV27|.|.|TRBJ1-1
TGTGCCAGCAGTTTATCACCGACCACTGAAGCTTTCTTT
CASSLSPTTEAFF
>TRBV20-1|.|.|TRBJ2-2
TGCAGTGCTTGGGACTCTTACACCGGGGAGCTGTTTTTT
CSAWDSYTGELFF
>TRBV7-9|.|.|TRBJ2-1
TGTGCCAACAGCTTAGTGGGGTACAATGAGCAGTTCTTC
CANSLVGYNEQFF
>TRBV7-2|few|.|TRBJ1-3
TGTGCCAGCAGCTTTGGCCGGGTTACCTCTGGAAACACCATATATTTT
CASSFGRVTSGNTIYF
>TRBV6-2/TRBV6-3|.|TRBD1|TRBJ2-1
TGTGCCAGCAGTTCCAGGGGGCGTAACAATGAGCAGTTCTTC
CASSSRGRNNEQFF
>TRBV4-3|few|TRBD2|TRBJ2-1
TGCGCCAGCAGCCAAGACGGGGGGGCCCCCTACAATGAGCAGTTCTTC
CASSQDGGAPYNEQFF
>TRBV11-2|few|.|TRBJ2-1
TGTGCCAGCAGCTTGGGAGATGATGAGCAGTTCTTC
CASSLGDDEQFF
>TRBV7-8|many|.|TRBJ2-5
TGTGCCAGCAGTTCACGGTCGGGGCAAGAGACCCAGTACTTC
CASSSRSGQETQYF
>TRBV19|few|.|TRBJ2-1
TGTGCCAGTAGTACGCCGGCCAATGAGCAGTTCTTC
CASSTPANEQFF
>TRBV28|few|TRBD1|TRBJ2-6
TGTGCCAGCAGTCTCCGGGACAGGTACTCTGGGGCCAACGTCCTGACTTTC
CASSLRDRYSGANVLTF
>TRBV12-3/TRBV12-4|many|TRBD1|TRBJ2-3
TGTGCCAGCAGCCAGGGACAGGGGGGCACAGATACGCAGTATTTT
CASSQGQGGTDTQYF
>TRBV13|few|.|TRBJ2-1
TGTGCCAGCAGCTTTAGGACGGACGACATCAATGAGCAGTTCTTC
CASSFRTDDINEQFF
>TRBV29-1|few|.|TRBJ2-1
TGCAGCGTTGAAAACAGGGACTCCTACAATGAGCAGTTCTTC
CSVENRDSYNEQFF
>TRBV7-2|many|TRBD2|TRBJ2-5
TGTGCCAGCAGCTCCAGACTAGCGGGGGGTAACGAGTACTTC
CASSSRLAGGNEYF
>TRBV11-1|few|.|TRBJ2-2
TGTGCCAGCAGTCTCCGGCATACCGCGAACACCGGGGAGCTGTTTTTT
CASSLRHTANTGELFF
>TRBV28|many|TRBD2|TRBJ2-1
TGTGCCAGCAGTCCGTCGGGAGGGCCCCCAGGTGATGAGCAGTTCTTC
CASSPSGGPPGDEQFF
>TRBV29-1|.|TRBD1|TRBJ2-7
TGCAGCGTTGAAGATACGGGACAGGGGGCGGAGCAGTACTTC
CSVEDTGQGAEQYF
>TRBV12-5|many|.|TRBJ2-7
TGTGCTAGTGGACCCGCTAGCCTCTACGAGCAGTACTTC
CASGPASLYEQYF
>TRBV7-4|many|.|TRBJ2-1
TGTGCCAGCAGCCCTGACCGTTACAATGAGCAGTTCTTC
CASSPDRYNEQFF
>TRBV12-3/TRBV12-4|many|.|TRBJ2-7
TGTGCCAGCAGTTTAAGACAGCTATACTACGAGCAGTACTTC
CASSLRQLYYEQYF
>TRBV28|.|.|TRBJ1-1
TGTGCCAGCAGTGGCCCATTGCGTCCTCCCGTAATGAACACTGAAGCTTTCTTT
CASSGPLRPPVMNTEAFF
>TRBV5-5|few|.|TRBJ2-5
TGTGCCAGCAGCCCCCTCAAGACAGGACAAGAGACCCAGTACTTC
CASSPLKTGQETQYF
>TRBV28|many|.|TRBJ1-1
TGTGCCAGCAGCCCTAGTCGCACTGAAGCTTTCTTT
CASSPSRTEAFF
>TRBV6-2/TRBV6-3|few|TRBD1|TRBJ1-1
TGTGCCAGCAGGCAAGAGATCCGGGACAGGGGGGGGGTTCGCACTGAAGCTTTCTTT
CASRQEIRDRGGVRTEAFF
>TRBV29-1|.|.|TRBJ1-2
TGCAGCGTTGAATTCAGGGTTGGCTACACCTTC
CSVEFRVGYTF
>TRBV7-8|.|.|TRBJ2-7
TGTGCCAGCAGCTTAGAGGGTACTCACAACGAGCAGTACTTC
CASSLEGTHNEQYF
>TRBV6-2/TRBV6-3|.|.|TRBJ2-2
TGTGCCAGCCGAGGGGGGGGAGAGCTGTTTTTT
CASRGGGELFF
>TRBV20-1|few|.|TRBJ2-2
TGCAGTGCTAGACTCCCGAACACCGGGGAGCTGTTTTTT
CSARLPNTGELFF
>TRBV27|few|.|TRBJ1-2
TGTGCCAGCAGTTTTACCTCCCAGGAGAAAGACTATGGCTACACCTTC
CASSFTSQEKDYGYTF
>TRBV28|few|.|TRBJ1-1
TGTGCCAGCAGTCGTTATGGGGGGACGAACACTGAAGCTTTCTTT
CASSRYGGTNTEAFF
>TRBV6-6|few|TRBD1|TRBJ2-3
TGTGCCAGCAGTCCCGGGACAGGGGGCGAGTCAGATACGCAGTATTTT
CASSPGTGGESDTQYF
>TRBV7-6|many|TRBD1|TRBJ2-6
TGTGCCAGCAGCGGAGGACAGGGAAGGACTGGGGCCAACGTCCTGACTTTC
CASSGGQGRTGANVLTF
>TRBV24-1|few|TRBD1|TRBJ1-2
TGTGCCACCAGTGATTCCAGGACAGGGGAGAGATATGGCTACACCTTC
CATSDSRTGERYGYTF
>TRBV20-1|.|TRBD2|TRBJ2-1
TGCAGTGCTAGGGGACCGACTAGCCATGAACAGTTCTTC
CSARGPTSHEQFF
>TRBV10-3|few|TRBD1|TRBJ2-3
TGTGCCACGGTGGACAGGACAGATACGCAGTATTTT
CATVDRTDTQYF
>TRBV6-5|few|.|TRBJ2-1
TGTGCCAGCAGTTACGAGGGTTCCTACAATGAGCAGTTCTTC
CASSYEGSYNEQFF
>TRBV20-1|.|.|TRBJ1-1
TGCAGTGCTAGAGATTTCCGCCTAAACACTGAAGCTTTCTTT
CSARDFRLNTEAFF
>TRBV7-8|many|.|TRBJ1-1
TGTGCCAGCAGCTTAGCGGGCCAAGGGACTGAAGCTTTCTTT
CASSLAGQGTEAFF
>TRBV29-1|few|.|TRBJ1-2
TGCAGCGTGGCCGGACTCTTAGGGGTAAACGTATCTCCCGTACACGGGTTCGGCTACACCTTC
CSVAGLLGVNVSPVHGFGYTF
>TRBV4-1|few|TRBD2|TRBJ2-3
TGCGCCAGCAGCCAGGGGGGGGTTCCTAGCACAGATACGCAGTATTTT
CASSQGGVPSTDTQYF
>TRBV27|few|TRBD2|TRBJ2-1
TGTGCCAGCAGTTTATCGTATAGCGGGGGCCGCAATGAGCAGTTCTTC
CASSLSYSGGRNEQFF